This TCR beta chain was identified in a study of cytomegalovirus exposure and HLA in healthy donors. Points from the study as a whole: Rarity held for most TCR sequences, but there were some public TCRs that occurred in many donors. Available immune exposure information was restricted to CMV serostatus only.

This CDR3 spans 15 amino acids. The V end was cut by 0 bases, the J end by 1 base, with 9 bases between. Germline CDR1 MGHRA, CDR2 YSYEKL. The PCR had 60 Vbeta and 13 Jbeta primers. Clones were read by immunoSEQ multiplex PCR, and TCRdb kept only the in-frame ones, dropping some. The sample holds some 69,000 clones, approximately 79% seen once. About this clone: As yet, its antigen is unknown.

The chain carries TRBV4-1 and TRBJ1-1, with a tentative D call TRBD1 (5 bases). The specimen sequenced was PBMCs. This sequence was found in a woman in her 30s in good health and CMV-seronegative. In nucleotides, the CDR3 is TGCGCCAGCAGCCAAGAGCAGGGAAGGAACACTGAAGCTTTCTTT. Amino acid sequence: CASSQEQGRNTEAFF.